This T cell receptor beta chain originates from a study of T cells after yellow fever vaccination. About the research overall: Fractions containing few cells were prepared with SMART-Seq v4 Ultra Low Input. Study-wide results and limits: Once the booster was given, most primary-vaccination clones reappeared, at roughly 96% for CD4 and roughly 90% for CD8. One caveat is that FACS-sorted repertoires could contain abundant clonotypes contaminating from the bulk population.

TCRdb analysed the 5' RACE reads with MiXCR anew, one entry per CDR3 protein. The sample has some 560,000 distinct CDR3 sequences; roughly a sixth are singletons. With 3 bases removed from V and 5 bases from J, the gap between germline ends came to 8 bases. The CDR3 covers 13 residues. CDR1 and CDR2 (germline): SGHTA, FQGNSA. A word on this clonotype: The target antigen is unknown.

The sequencing used PBMCs, collected more than 4 days after the first yellow fever vaccination. The TCR sequence derives from a man between 18 and 29 years old who received the YFV17D yellow fever vaccine. This chain joins TRBV7-2 and TRBJ1-5; D ambiguous. CDR3 nucleotide sequence: TGTGCCAGCAGCTTCACCAGAGATCAGCCCCAGCATTTT. Its protein is CASSFTRDQPQHF.